This T cell receptor beta chain was captured in a study of OX40 agonist ivuxolimab in advanced cancers. Concerning the study at large: The costimulatory receptor OX40 (CD134) was targeted by ivuxolimab, a fully human IgG2 agonistic monoclonal antibody. Three dose-escalation patients achieved partial responses, one with hepatocellular carcinoma and two with cutaneous melanoma. The paper reports the monotherapy dose-escalation portion (N of about 56 patients) of the phase I ivuxolimab trial. In the dose-escalation cohort, 82.7% of patients were male, and the mean age was approximately 64 years, with a range of about 23 to 85. Patients were allowed to have had prior anti-PD-1, anti-PD-L1 or anti-CTLA-4 therapy, and around 43% of the dose-escalation patients had been treated with checkpoint inhibitors. Peripheral TCRbeta sequencing aimed to test whether ivuxolimab altered TCR sequence diversity and caused clonal T-cell expansion. Intravenous ivuxolimab was administered to patients every 2 weeks at six dose levels: 0.01, 0.1, 0.3, 1.5, 3 and 10 mg/kg. Among the 52 dose-escalation patients, around 20 had hepatocellular carcinoma, 15 or so melanoma, 9 renal cell carcinoma and 9 head and neck cancer. Summary of the overall study and its limitations: The antigen specificity of the peripheral T cells that underwent clonal expansion was not determined. Low levels of normalized T-cell clonal expansion were also seen in some patients who did not respond. After ivuxolimab, CD8+ T cells had more expanded clones than CD4+ T cells on average. At doses from 0.1 to 3.0 mg/kg, clonal expansion was seen in both CD4+ and CD8+ blood T cells between baseline and week 6. Partial responders in the 0.1-3.0 mg/kg groups had among the lowest normalized peripheral clonal expansion, especially among CD8+ T cells.

The CDR3 contains 13 residues, cysteine and phenylalanine counted. This entry keeps only the CDR3 DNA: 39 bases, framed from base 1. Sequences SGHTA (CDR1) and FQGNSA (CDR2) are obtained from the germline V gene. Trimming removed 2 bases from V and 4 bases from J, leaving 7 bases between the germline ends. Patients with autoimmune disease history or receiving systemic immunosuppression were excluded from the trial. In every dose cohort, peripheral blood was drawn for TCR sequencing at baseline, cycle 4 day 1, and cycle 7 day 1. Samples came from an open-label, multicenter, first-in-human phase I dose-escalation trial of ivuxolimab. Adults with locally advanced or metastatic melanoma, renal cell, hepatocellular, or head and neck squamous cell carcinoma were enrolled in the trial. Before TCR sequencing, CD4+ and CD8+ T cells were separately sorted from peripheral blood. Genomic DNA was extracted from sorted cells for sequencing of the TCRbeta CDR3 region. TCRbeta CDR3 regions were sequenced using the immunoSEQ Assay. Here the immuneACCESS table is served through TCRdb, limited to in-frame sequences with V and J called. Missing clones are a known gap in these copies; in checked studies unresolved V genes cover under half, and the rest lacks a known reason. The sample contains 72,000 or so clones, approximately 86% of them found a single time. The ten most abundant clones make up around 0.86% of the sample.

As to this clone: Its target antigen remains unknown. Per-base qualities were not stored, and no clone one base away is much larger.

Specimen: CD4+ or CD8+ T cells sorted from blood, collected in a trial of the OX40 agonist ivuxolimab. The chain is assembled from TRBV7-2 and TRBJ2-3; the D gene assignment is ambiguous. The receptor comes from an adult with an advanced solid tumor such as melanoma, head and neck, liver or kidney cancer. For the CDR3, the sequence is CASSLSLADTQYF. The base sequence is TGTGCCAGCAGCTTAAGTCTAGCAGATACGCAGTATTTT.